These 18 T cell receptor beta chains were all obtained from the same sample, sequenced in a study of cytomegalovirus exposure and HLA in healthy donors. The table came from immunoSEQ multiplex PCR; TCRdb's copy has only in-frame clones and leaves some out. Here the sample spans 300,000 to 400,000 clones, nearly 90% being singletons. The sample consisted of PBMCs. These receptors originate from a man younger than 40 in good health and CMV-seronegative.

The rearrangement uses TRBV6-5 and TRBJ2-5; 13 bases match TRBD2. The trim removed 2 bases at V and 5 bases at J, leaving 5 bases unmatched. Germline CDR1 is MNHEY and CDR2 is SVGAGI. This CDR3 region has 16 residues. CDR3 loop: CASSYTLAGGPETQYF. CDR3 DNA: TGTGCCAGCAGTTACACACTAGCGGGGGGGCCCGAGACCCAGTACTTC.

The CDR3 coding sequence is TGTGCCAGCAGCATAGGAGACGAGCAGTACTTC. It codes for CASSIGDEQYF. The J gene is TRBJ2-7, the V gene TRBV5-8; D gene ambiguous. Looked up from germline, CDR1 is SGHTS and CDR2 is YDEGEE. This CDR3 is 11 amino acids long. The V end lost 4 bases, the J end lost 5 bases, and 7 bases lay between the germline ends. Based on the CDR3 plus reference TRBV5-8 and TRBJ2-7, the full variable domain is EAGVTQSPTHLIKTRGQQATLRCSPISGHTSVYWYQQALGLGLQFLLWYDEGEERNRGNFPPRFSGRQFPNYSSELNVNALELEDSALYLCASSIGDEQYFGPGTRLTVT.

The chain couples TRBV7-9 to TRBJ2-7; D call uncertain. Trimming removed 5 bases from V and 3 bases from J, with 26 bases in between. Germline CDR1 reads SEHNR; CDR2 reads FQNEAQ (reference sequence). This CDR3 contains 18 residues. CDR3 DNA: TGTGCCAGCAGCCCCCCTTACAGCCCAGTCTCCCCAAACTACGAGCAGTACTTC. Its translation is CASSPPYSPVSPNYEQYF.

This chain joins TRBV27 and TRBJ1-2; TRBD1 agrees at 9 bases. The CDR3 has 12 amino acids. Trimming at V came to 5 bases and at J to 13 bases, leaving 8 bases not matched to a gene. The germline CDR1 and CDR2 sequences are MNHEY and SMNVEV (reference sequence). The CDR3 region is CASSPWDRAGTF. The CDR3 nucleotides read TGTGCCAGCAGTCCCTGGGACAGGGCCGGCACCTTC.

Only a few counts were recorded for this clone. This rearrangement joins TRBV18 to TRBJ2-5; the D gene is possibly TRBD1 (6 bases). This CDR3 contains 13 residues. Germline V gene data show CDR1 as KGHSH and CDR2 as LQKENI. V lost 1 base and J 7 bases, leaving 10 bases between the germline ends. The CDR3 here is CASSPQGDATQYF. For the CDR3, the DNA is TGTGCCAGCTCACCACAGGGGGACGCGACCCAGTACTTC.

This clone has a single count. J is TRBJ2-1 and V is TRBV6-6; unclear D gene. Deletions cut 7 bases from V and 4 bases from J, with 14 bases between. Germline assignment: CDR1 MNHNY and CDR2 SVGAGI (reference sequence). This CDR3 has 14 amino acids. CDR3 sequence (DNA): TGTGCCAGCACCCCCCCCGAGGTATACAATGAGCAGTTCTTC. It yields the protein CASTPPEVYNEQFF.

The rearrangement joins TRBV10-1 to TRBJ1-2; no clear D. CDR3 length: 13 residues. V lost 5 bases to trimming and J lost 2 bases, with 9 bases between them. Germline CDR1 reads WNHNN; CDR2 reads SYGVQD (reference sequence). CDR3 sequence reads: CASSKDWNYGYTF. CDR3 coding DNA: TGCGCCAGCAGTAAGGACTGGAACTATGGCTACACCTTC.

The chain has TRBV9 and TRBJ1-6; D is unresolved. This CDR3 is 14 amino acids long. Germline-derived CDR1 and CDR2 are SGDLS and YYNGEE. The V gene lost 0 bases and the J gene lost 8 bases, with 9 bases spanning the gap. The DNA of the CDR3 is TGTGCCAGCAGCGTAGTCGGTGATGATTCACCCCTCCACTTT. Amino acids: CASSVVGDDSPLHF.

A remark on this clone: Relative to the germline gene, one junction end is altered; a read error may explain this. This chain connects TRBV2 to TRBJ2-1, with 11 bases aligning to TRBD2. The CDR3 sequence is 16 residues long. Germline values: CDR1 SNHLY, CDR2 FYNNEI. The CDR3 spells CASNELAGGQNNEQFF. CDR3 coding DNA: TGTGCCAGCAATGAATTAGCGGGGGGGCAGAACAATGAGCAGTTCTTC.

This sequence joins TRBV19 and TRBJ2-2, with D possibly TRBD2 on 5 matching bases. The CDR3 is 16 residues long. The germline V gene has CDR1 LNHDA and CDR2 SQIVND (reference sequence). With 3 bases removed from V and 5 bases from J, the gap between germline ends came to 16 bases. The CDR3 nucleotides read TGTGCCAGTAGTATGGAGGCAGCCGTCGGGACCGGGGAGCTGTTTTTT. Encoded protein: CASSMEAAVGTGELFF. Drawing the rest from reference TRBV19 and TRBJ2-2, the complete variable domain is DGGITQSPKYLFRKEGQNVTLSCEQNLNHDAMYWYRQDPGQGLRLIYYSQIVNDFQKGDIAEGYSVSREKKESFPLTVTSAQKNPTAFYLCASSMEAAVGTGELFFGEGSRLTVL.

This chain joins TRBV7-9 and TRBJ2-2; D is possibly TRBD1 (6 bases). In germline, CDR1 is SEHNR, CDR2 FQNEAQ (reference sequence). The V end lost 7 bases, the J end lost 7 bases, and 16 bases lay between the germline ends. This CDR3 contains 14 residues. The CDR3 region has the DNA TGTGCCAGCACCCATCACAGGGAGAACGGGGAGCTGTTTTTT. Its translation is CASTHHRENGELFF.

This rearrangement joins TRBV2 to TRBJ2-5, with 9 positions matching TRBD2. Unmatched junction bases numbered 5, after V lost 2 bases and J lost 7 bases. Germline CDR1 reads SNHLY; CDR2 reads FYNNEI. The CDR3 runs to 14 residues. The CDR3 region has the DNA TGTGCCAGCAGTGAAAGGACTAGCGAGACGACCCAGTACTTC. As protein: CASSERTSETTQYF. Full variable domain (missing parts from reference TRBV2 and TRBJ2-5): EPEVTQTPSHQVTQMGQEVILRCVPISNHLYFYWYRQILGQKVEFLVSFYNNEISEKSEIFDDQFSVERPDGSNFTLKIRSTKLEDSAMYFCASSERTSETTQYFGPGTRLLVL.

This clone appeared a single time. In DNA, the CDR3 is TGTGCCAGCAGCGCAAGAGAGGGGGCTTTATCCTATAATTCACCCCTCCACTTT. It specifies CASSAREGALSYNSPLHF. V gene TRBV13 combines with J gene TRBJ1-6; 7 nucleotides match TRBD1. Trimming took 5 bases from V and 1 from J; bases not matched to a gene: 11. The germline V gene has CDR1 PRHDT and CDR2 FYEKMQ (reference sequence). The CDR3 consists of 18 residues.

V gene TRBV6-6 combines with J gene TRBJ2-5, with 8 bases aligning to TRBD2. Per germline, CDR1 MNHNY and CDR2 SVGAGI (reference sequence). With 4 bases clipped from V and 5 bases from J, the junction kept 9 bases outside the gene matches. This CDR3 is 15 amino acids long. This CDR3 is CASSLGAGEGETQYF. The CDR3 coding sequence is TGTGCCAGCAGTTTGGGAGCGGGGGAGGGGGAGACCCAGTACTTC.

The chain uses TRBV27 and TRBJ2-1; 13 bases line up with TRBD2. The junction had 22 bases not matched to a gene; V was cut back by 5 bases and J by 6 bases. There are 21 residues in the CDR3. The V gene's germline CDR1 is MNHEY and CDR2 SMNVEV (reference sequence). CDR3 nucleotides: TGTGCCAGCAGTGTTAGGCGGCCGCCACTAGCGGGGGGGGGCCACACCAATGAGCAGTTCTTC. It translates to CASSVRRPPLAGGGHTNEQFF.

This clone was found once. The chain uses TRBV2 and TRBJ1-6; no firm D call. Germline CDR1 SNHLY, CDR2 FYNNEI. This CDR3 comprises 14 residues. V shed 6 bases and J shed 9 bases, with 15 bases lying between them. CDR3 DNA sequence: TGTGCCAGCAGCACCGAGGTCGTCGGTTCACCCCTCCACTTT. Translation gives CASSTEVVGSPLHF.

CDR3 in amino acids: CATVRVLLGGYTF. CDR3 DNA sequence: TGTGCCACTGTGAGGGTCTTACTGGGCGGCTACACCTTC. The chain couples TRBV2 to TRBJ1-2; D is unresolved. This CDR3 has 13 amino acids. Germline V gene sequence: CDR1 SNHLY, CDR2 FYNNEI. V was shortened by 10 bases and J by 8 bases, with 20 bases between the two germline ends.

The rearrangement joins TRBV29-1 to TRBJ1-2; 7 nucleotides match TRBD1. Germline V gives CDR1 SQVTM, CDR2 ANQGSEA. CDR3 length: 12 residues. V lost 6 bases and J lost 4; bases outside the gene matches: 5. The CDR3 nucleotides are TGCAGCGTGGACAGGACTACCTATGGCTACACCTTC. It translates to CSVDRTTYGYTF.